Following are 26 T cell receptor beta chains from one sample sequenced in a study of post-analysis software for immune sequencing data. Their specific antigens are unknown. Overall study findings and caveats: About 5 TRBV segments occurring more often in patients than controls included TRBV5-6, TRBV5-1 and TRBV20-1.

Incorporated into the TCR beta cDNA libraries were unique molecular identifiers, which served to reduce PCR and sequencing biases. TCRdb called the PCR reads again in MiXCR, with one record for every CDR3 protein. Found here are around 500,000 distinct CDR3 sequences, around 36% of them singletons; the top ten hold 6%. Sequencing input: blood. The source of these receptors is a girl aged 2-17 years with multiple sclerosis.

The V call is TRBV24-1, the J call TRBJ1-5; possible D gene TRBD1, 5 bases. V was shortened by 3 bases and J by 6 bases, with 11 bases between the two germline ends. The germline V gene has CDR1 KGHDR and CDR2 SFDVKD. The CDR3 is 14 amino acids. Written as DNA, the CDR3 is TGTGCCACCAGTGATCACCCCGGGGGTCAGCCCCAGCATTTT. Residues: CATSDHPGGQPQHF.

DNA of the CDR3: TGTGCCAGCAGCGTAGACGCAAGAAACTACGAGCAGTACTTC. Amino acid sequence: CASSVDARNYEQYF. The V gene is TRBV9, the J gene TRBJ2-7; D not certain. Germline CDR1 and CDR2: SGDLS and YYNGEE. V dropped 0 bases and J dropped 3 bases, with 10 bases sitting between them. This CDR3 contains 14 residues.

This rearrangement joins TRBV6-6 to TRBJ2-3; 11 bases are a match to TRBD2. From germline, CDR1 is MNHNY and CDR2 SVGAGI (reference sequence). The ends lost 5 bases at V and 3 bases at J; junction bases unmatched: 4. The CDR3 covers 15 residues. CDR3 in amino acids: CASSTSGGRTDTQYF. DNA for the CDR3: TGTGCCAGCAGTACTAGCGGGGGTCGAACAGATACGCAGTATTTT.

The count of this clonotype is one. The chain links TRBV5-1 to TRBJ1-1; D perhaps matches TRBD1 (5 bases). There are 17 residues in the CDR3. V lost 3 bases and J 6 bases, leaving 24 bases between the germline ends. The V gene's germline CDR1 is SGHRS and CDR2 YFSETQ. This chain's CDR3 is CASSSEFPGLETPEAFF. As DNA, the CDR3 is TGCGCCAGCAGCTCCGAATTCCCGGGACTCGAAACACCTGAAGCTTTCTTT.

The chain joins TRBV5-1 to TRBJ2-2, with TRBD2 identical over 7 bases. Germline assignment: CDR1 SGHRS and CDR2 YFSETQ. V shed 3 bases, J shed 0 bases, and the junction held 5 bases outside the gene matches. The CDR3 is made up of 16 amino acids. CDR3 residues: CASSSSSGANTGELFF. In nucleotides, the CDR3 is TGCGCCAGCAGCTCTTCTAGCGGAGCGAACACCGGGGAGCTGTTTTTT.

The chain employs TRBV10-3 and TRBJ2-5; D uncertain. The CDR3 length is 13 residues. Germline loops: CDR1 ENHRY, CDR2 SYGVKD. The germline V and J ends were trimmed by 2 bases and 5 bases, with 9 bases remaining between them. The CDR3 spells CAISERVGETQYF. CDR3 DNA: TGTGCCATCAGTGAGCGGGTGGGGGAGACCCAGTACTTC.

This clonotype was observed a handful of times. The J gene is TRBJ2-3, the V gene TRBV5-6, with 7 bases that match TRBD2. Germline V gene sequence: CDR1 SGHDT, CDR2 YYEEEE. With 4 bases clipped from V and 3 bases from J, the junction kept 11 bases outside the gene matches. There are 16 residues in the CDR3. The CDR3 loop reads CASSPGGGRGTDTQYF. For the CDR3, the DNA is TGTGCCAGCAGCCCCGGCGGGGGACGGGGGACAGATACGCAGTATTTT.

The rearrangement uses TRBV7-8 and TRBJ2-7; tentatively, D is TRBD2 (5 bases). The germline gives CDR1 SGHVS, CDR2 FQNEAQ. Between the trimmed V and J ends, which lost 1 base and 5 bases, there was a span of 21 bases. The CDR3 runs to 17 residues. The CDR3, as DNA: TGTGCCAGCAGCTTAGGGATTGGGCCAAGCGGTGGCCACGAGCAGTACTTC. The encoded protein is CASSLGIGPSGGHEQYF.

This clonotype was recorded a few times. The V and J genes are TRBV12-3 or TRBV12-4 and TRBJ1-2; tentatively, D is TRBD1 (6 bases). Trimming removed 5 bases at V and 5 bases at J, with 18 bases between. The CDR3 sequence is 15 residues long. The CDR3 loop is CASSLRTVGGYGYTF. The CDR3 bases are TGTGCCAGCAGTCTCCGGACAGTTGGGGGATATGGCTACACCTTC.

The table lists this clonotype with a few counts. The chain employs TRBV5-1 and TRBJ2-1, with 10 positions matching TRBD1. Trimming took 0 bases from V and 8 from J; bases not matched to a gene: 5. The CDR3 covers 15 residues. The V gene's germline CDR1 is SGHRS and CDR2 YFSETQ. CDR3 in DNA: TGCGCCAGCAGCTTGGAGGGGGACAGGGGTGATGAGCAGTTCTTC. This gives the protein CASSLEGDRGDEQFF.

In its sample, this clonotype was seen a few times. The rearrangement uses TRBV10-3 and TRBJ2-7; the match to TRBD1 covers 7 bases. Unmatched junction bases numbered 7, after V lost 7 bases and J lost 7 bases. The CDR3 contains 12 residues. Germline CDR1 is ENHRY and CDR2 is SYGVKD. CDR3 in amino acids: CAIKGGSGEQYF. The CDR3 DNA reads as TGTGCCATCAAAGGGGGCTCGGGGGAGCAGTACTTC.

On this clonotype: This could be a read error, since a much larger clone is one nucleotide away. V is TRBV11-2 and J is TRBJ2-7, with unresolved D. Per germline, CDR1 SGHAT and CDR2 FQNNGV. The CDR3 sequence is 14 residues long. CDR3 coding DNA: TGTGCCAGCAGCTTAGTAAGTGGGAACTACGAGCGGTACTTC. Its protein product is CASSLVSGNYERYF. Looking up the rest from reference TRBV11-2 and TRBJ2-7 gives the full variable domain: EAGVAQSPRYKIIEKRQSVAFWCNPISGHATLYWYQQILGQGPKLLIQFQNNGVVDDSQLPKDRFSAERLKGVDSTLKIQPAKLEDSAVYLCASSLVSGNYERYFGPGTRLTVT.

The table lists this clonotype with a few counts. The CDR3 nucleotides read TGTGCCATAAGAAAGACACATTTCTCCTACAATGAGCAGTTCTTC. Protein: CAIRKTHFSYNEQFF. The V gene is TRBV10-3, the J gene TRBJ2-1, with D unresolved. Deletions cut 9 bases from V and 0 bases from J, with 15 bases between. The CDR3 is made up of 15 amino acids. Germline CDR1 and CDR2: ENHRY and SYGVKD.

This clonotype was recorded a few times. The chain is built from TRBV15 and TRBJ1-6; D call uncertain. The CDR3 extends over 14 amino acids. Trimming cost V 0 bases and J 9 bases, with 9 bases left between them. CDR1 is LNHNV, CDR2 YYDKDF, per germline (reference sequence). CDR3 nucleotide sequence: TGTGCCACCAGCAGAGATCACCGGTCTTCACCCCTCCACTTT. This encodes CATSRDHRSSPLHF.

This clonotype was counted a few times. The junction departs from germline at one end; a sequencing error may be responsible. CDR3 protein: CASSLARAPQETQYF. The CDR3 bases are TGTGCTAGCAGCTTAGCGCGGGCACCCCAAGAGACCCAGTACTTC. The V call is TRBV7-7, the J call TRBJ2-5; a weak D match, TRBD2 (5 bases). The CDR3 is 15 residues long. Germline-derived CDR1 and CDR2 are SSHAT and FNYEAQ (reference sequence).

A few counts support this clonotype. The J gene is TRBJ2-7, the V gene TRBV29-1, with D unresolved. The CDR3 sequence is 13 residues long. The germline V gene encodes CDR1 SQVTM and CDR2 ANQGSEA. V lost 4 bases to trimming and J lost 0 bases, with 10 bases between them. CDR3 nucleotide sequence: TGCAGCGTTGTTTCGGAGAACTCCTACGAGCAGTACTTC. Translating gives CSVVSENSYEQYF.

This chain connects TRBV3-1 to TRBJ2-3, with D perhaps assigned TRBD1 or TRBD2 (6 bases each). This CDR3 spans 17 amino acids. V was shortened by 5 bases and J by 3 bases, with 21 bases between the two germline ends. Per the germline V gene, CDR1 is LGHDT and CDR2 is YNNKEL (reference sequence). The CDR3 loop reads CASSIYTGRKGTDTQYF. As DNA, the CDR3 is TGTGCCAGCAGCATCTATACAGGGAGGAAAGGAACAGATACGCAGTATTTT.

This clonotype was observed a few times. This sequence joins TRBV2 and TRBJ2-4, with D perhaps being TRBD1 or TRBD2 (5 bases each). TRBJ2-5 explains the end of the DNA better; the J call may be wrong. CDR1 is SNHLY and CDR2 is FYNNEI in the germline V gene. The CDR3 loop spans 11 amino acids. CDR3 bases: TGTGCCGGGGGAACTCAAGAGACCCAGTACTTC. This gives the protein CAGGTQETQYF.

The V and J genes are TRBV20-1 and TRBJ2-4, with TRBD2 identical over 10 bases. The better agreement between TRBJ2-7 and the DNA end casts doubt on the J call. The CDR3 spans 15 residues. Germline V gives CDR1 DFQATT, CDR2 SNEGSKA (reference sequence). The CDR3 bases are TGCAGTGCTCATCCGGGACTAGCGCTCAATAGCGAGCAGTACTTC. Translated: CSAHPGLALNSEQYF.

V is TRBV28 and J is TRBJ2-3, with a tentative D call TRBD1 (5 bases). The CDR3 is 17 amino acids. Trimming cost V 4 bases and J 5 bases, with 22 bases left between them. Germline-derived CDR1 and CDR2 are MDHEN and SYDVKM. The CDR3 loop reads CASSSSGNRGSIDTQYF. The CDR3 bases are TGTGCCAGCAGTTCATCTGGGAATAGGGGCTCCATAGATACGCAGTATTTT. The whole variable domain, filled in from reference TRBV28 and TRBJ2-3, reads DVKVTQSSRYLVKRTGEKVFLECVQDMDHENMFWYRQDPGLGLRLIYFSYDVKMKEKGDIPEGYSVSREKKERFSLILESASTNQTSMYLCASSSSGNRGSIDTQYFGPGTRLTVL.

The table lists this clonotype with many counts. The gene calls are TRBV7-9 and TRBJ2-7, with D unclear. CDR1 is SEHNR and CDR2 is FQNEAQ in the germline V gene (reference sequence). The CDR3 spans 11 residues. Trimming shortened V by 2 bases and J by 5 bases, and 4 bases separated the two germline ends. As DNA, the CDR3 is TGTGCCAGCAGCTTATCCGACGAGCAGTACTTC. It specifies CASSLSDEQYF.

The chain is built from TRBV5-1 and TRBJ1-2, with a weak D call TRBD1 (6 bases). CDR3 length: 14 residues. The germline V and J ends were trimmed by 4 bases and 5 bases, with 15 bases remaining between them. The V gene's germline CDR1 is SGHRS and CDR2 YFSETQ. CDR3 bases: TGCGCCAGCAGCCTAACAGGGAGTCGGTATGGCTACACCTTC. This translates into CASSLTGSRYGYTF.

The V and J genes are TRBV6-6 and TRBJ2-1; D is uncertain. CDR3 length: 13 amino acids. The V gene lost 6 bases and the J gene lost 4 bases, with 10 bases spanning the gap. CDR1 MNHNY and CDR2 SVGAGI come from the germline V gene (reference sequence). The CDR3 DNA follows: TGTGCCAGCAGCTCGGGTAGATACAATGAGCAGTTCTTC. Translating gives CASSSGRYNEQFF.

Regarding this clonotype: This CDR3 is missing its conserved last phenylalanine or tryptophan, likely due to a read error. The chain carries TRBV5-1 and TRBJ2-7; tentatively, D is TRBD1 (6 bases). This CDR3 comprises 14 residues. Per germline, CDR1 SGHRS and CDR2 YFSETQ. The V and J ends lost 4 bases and 0 bases respectively, with 11 bases between them. The CDR3 nucleotides read TGCGCCAGCAGCCCGGACAGAGTCTCCTACGAGCAGTACAAC. Its protein is CASSPDRVSYEQYN.

The V call is TRBV20-1, the J call TRBJ1-1; a possible D gene is TRBD1 (6 bases). The CDR3 length is 13 residues. V was trimmed by 6 bases and J by 5 bases, leaving 16 bases between them. Germline CDR1 DFQATT, CDR2 SNEGSKA (reference sequence). CDR3 loop: CSAGTGGGTEAFF. As DNA, the CDR3 is TGCAGTGCCGGCACAGGAGGGGGGACTGAAGCTTTCTTT.

This clonotype has only a few counts. This chain connects TRBV20-1 to TRBJ2-7; the D is unclear. Germline V CDR1 and CDR2: DFQATT, SNEGSKA (reference sequence). V lost 6 bases to trimming and J lost 4 bases, with 13 bases between them. The CDR3 runs to 12 residues. Written as DNA, the CDR3 is TGCAGTGCCGTCGGGCAGCCTTACGAGCAGTACTTC. Translating it yields CSAVGQPYEQYF.